Sequencing of this TCR beta chain was carried out in a study of T cell responses to AZD1222 COVID-19 vaccine. Looking at the study overall: Second-dose groups at about 4 or about 12 weeks were pooled. Study-level findings and limits: Just a handful of people given AZD1222 tested seropositive at baseline. Donors, mostly white British, included more females; clonal diversity was possibly underestimated. Spike-specific TCR depth and breadth grew after two AZD1222 doses.

Trimming cost V 0 bases and J 4 bases, with 13 bases left between them. This CDR3 comprises 16 residues. Germline CDR1 MNHEY, CDR2 SVGEGT. In its sample, this clone was seen once. The antigen is unknown. Sequencing was performed with immunoSEQ multiplex PCR; in TCRdb, only in-frame clones are kept and a portion is missing. The data contain about 99,000 clones, about 87% of them singletons. This receptor was identified in an adult in good health. Sequenced here: peripheral blood, sampled on day 0 of AZD1222 vaccination. The chain carries TRBV6-2 or TRBV6-3 and TRBJ1-5; D uncertain. The CDR3 reads CASSYSPVRGNQPQHF. CDR3 in DNA: TGTGCCAGCAGTTACTCGCCGGTGCGAGGGAATCAGCCCCAGCATTTT.